This T cell receptor beta chain is from a study of OX40 agonist ivuxolimab in advanced cancers. At the level of the study: In this trial design, patients received ivuxolimab intravenously at 0.01 to 10 mg/kg every 2 weeks.

With baseline, cycle 4 day 1, and cycle 7 day 1 as timepoints, blood was sampled. In germline, CDR1 is SGHRS, CDR2 YFSETQ. The germline V and J ends were trimmed by 0 bases and 3 bases, with 13 bases remaining between them. The CDR3 is 15 residues long. Sequencing was performed with immunoSEQ multiplex PCR; in TCRdb, only in-frame clones are kept and a portion is missing. The data contain 60,000 to 80,000 clones, approximately 80% of them singletons. As to this clone: Its antigen is not identified.

Study conclusions and caveats: Normalized T-cell clonal expansion was also low in some nonresponders.

The chain has TRBV5-1 and TRBJ2-7, with a tentative D call TRBD2 (5 bases). The clonotype originates from an adult with an advanced solid tumor such as melanoma, head and neck, liver or kidney cancer. Specimen: CD4+ or CD8+ T cells sorted from blood, collected in a trial of the OX40 agonist ivuxolimab. The CDR3 region is CASSLGGTGNYEQYF. The CDR3 DNA reads as TGCGCCAGCAGCTTGGGGGGAACGGGAAACTACGAGCAGTACTTC.